The 23 T cell receptor beta chains listed next were all sequenced from one sample in a study of blood T cells in healthy people across ages. A second PCR of roughly 6 to 12 cycles used a sample-barcoded 5' primer and a J-beta primer mix. TCRdb recomputed calls from the 5' RACE reads with MiXCR, one row per CDR3 protein. Among about 1.1 million distinct CDR3 sequences, roughly two fifths were seen once, and the ten largest hold around 13%. Sequences were obtained from blood. All receptors come from a man between 18 and 35 years old in good health.

In its sample, this clonotype was seen a few times. The J gene is TRBJ1-2, the V gene TRBV12-3 or TRBV12-4, with D possibly being TRBD1 (6 bases). The V and J ends lost 2 bases and 8 bases respectively, with 9 bases between them. CDR3 length: 12 amino acids. DNA for the CDR3: TGTGCCAGCAGTTTAAAGGGGGTCGGCTACACCTTC. It yields the protein CASSLKGVGYTF.

This clonotype was detected a few times. The chain links TRBV20-1 to TRBJ2-1; 13 bases are a match to TRBD2. The CDR3 contains 18 residues. CDR1 is DFQATT and CDR2 is SNEGSKA in the germline V gene (reference sequence). The trim removed 4 bases at V and 0 bases at J, leaving 9 bases unmatched. As DNA, the CDR3 is TGCAGTGCTACTCCGGGACTAGCGGGGCGACGCTCCTACAATGAGCAGTTCTTC. This codes for CSATPGLAGRRSYNEQFF.

The table lists this clonotype with a few counts. The chain joins TRBV3-1 to TRBJ1-2; 8 bases map to TRBD1. Germline loops: CDR1 LGHDT, CDR2 YNNKEL (reference sequence). Trimming cost V 2 bases and J 4 bases; bases outside gene matches: 3. The CDR3 consists of 14 residues. CDR3 region: CASSQLGTGYGYTF. The CDR3 nucleotides are TGTGCCAGCAGCCAACTCGGGACAGGCTATGGCTACACCTTC.

This chain connects TRBV6-5 to TRBJ1-1; tentative D call: TRBD1 (5 bases). The CDR3 contains 13 residues. CDR1 MNHEY and CDR2 SVGAGI come from the germline V gene. V was pared by 2 bases and J by 4 bases, with 8 bases between. The CDR3 spells CASSYPGRTEAFF. DNA for the CDR3: TGTGCCAGCAGTTACCCAGGGCGCACTGAAGCTTTCTTT.

This chain joins TRBV6-2 or TRBV6-3 and TRBJ1-6; D call uncertain. Germline-derived CDR1 and CDR2 are MNHEY and SVGEGT. The V gene lost 3 bases and the J gene lost 7 bases, with 16 bases spanning the gap. The CDR3 covers 16 residues. The CDR3, as DNA: TGTGCCAGCAGTTATTCCGTCGAGGCCCCGAATTCACCCCTCCACTTT. This gives the protein CASSYSVEAPNSPLHF.

This clonotype has only a few counts. The rearrangement links TRBV4-2 to TRBJ2-3; the D gene is possibly TRBD2 (5 bases). The CDR3 sequence is 15 residues long. Trimming left V 4 bases short and J 0 bases short, with 11 bases between. Germline assignment: CDR1 LGHNA and CDR2 YNFKEQ. The CDR3 sequence: CASSPGTISTDTQYF. CDR3 in DNA: TGTGCCAGCAGCCCGGGAACTATAAGCACAGATACGCAGTATTTT.

V is TRBV2 and J is TRBJ1-4; possibly TRBD1 for D (5 bases). V was cut by 7 bases and J by 6 bases, with 15 bases left in between. The germline gives CDR1 SNHLY, CDR2 FYNNEI. This CDR3 is 14 amino acids long. CDR3 amino acids: CASKLGVTDEKLFF. DNA of the CDR3: TGTGCCAGCAAATTGGGGGTCACGGATGAAAAACTGTTTTTT. Variable domain in full (rest from reference TRBV2 and TRBJ1-4): EPEVTQTPSHQVTQMGQEVILRCVPISNHLYFYWYRQILGQKVEFLVSFYNNEISEKSEIFDDQFSVERPDGSNFTLKIRSTKLEDSAMYFCASKLGVTDEKLFFGSGTQLSVL.

This clonotype showed up just a few times. The chain recombines TRBV11-2 with TRBJ2-3; D is unresolved. This CDR3 contains 15 residues. V dropped 1 base and J dropped 6 bases, with 14 bases sitting between them. Per germline, CDR1 SGHAT and CDR2 FQNNGV. CDR3 DNA sequence: TGTGCCAGCAGCTTAGTTCGGGCTGGATTGGATACGCAGTATTTT. It codes for CASSLVRAGLDTQYF.

The J gene is TRBJ1-1, the V gene TRBV7-2; D gene unclear. V lost 4 bases to trimming and J lost 1 base, with 13 bases between them. The germline V gene encodes CDR1 SGHTA and CDR2 FQGNSA. This CDR3 contains 15 residues. The CDR3 DNA sequence: TGTGCCAGCAGCTCTAGACGGCGGGGGAACACTGAAGCTTTCTTT. Amino acid sequence: CASSSRRRGNTEAFF.

This clonotype was counted a few times. This rearrangement joins TRBV4-3 to TRBJ2-3; D not resolved. In germline, CDR1 is LGHNA, CDR2 YSLEER. Trimming took off 4 bases at V and 5 bases at J, with 10 bases between the two ends. CDR3 length: 13 amino acids. For the CDR3, the DNA is TGCGCCAGCAGCCCACGACCGGGAGATACGCAGTATTTT. Its protein is CASSPRPGDTQYF.

The chain is built from TRBV7-2 and TRBJ2-3; TRBD2 matches 8 bases. The CDR3 runs 15 residues. Germline CDR1 SGHTA, CDR2 FQGNSA. Trimming removed 7 bases from V and 4 bases from J; junction bases left unmatched: 10. The CDR3 nucleotides are TGTGCCAGCACAGAAGCTAGCGGGTACGCAGATACGCAGTATTTT. Translated: CASTEASGYADTQYF.

V usage is TRBV7-6 and J usage is TRBJ2-5; 9 bases agree with TRBD2. Germline V CDR1 and CDR2: SGHVS, FNYEAQ. V was pared by 0 bases and J by 11 bases, with 10 bases of the junction left unmatched. The length of the CDR3 is 15 residues. The CDR3 bases are TGTGCCAGCAGCTTAGCGGCGGGGGGGCATAATGAGCAGTACTTC. It codes for CASSLAAGGHNEQYF.

The chain has TRBV27 and TRBJ1-1; 7 bases are a match to TRBD1. V dropped 6 bases and J dropped 1; count of bases not matched to a gene: 8. Germline V gene lookup returns CDR1 MNHEY and CDR2 SMNVEV (reference sequence). The CDR3 length is 15 residues. The CDR3 here is CASSRTGARNTEAFF. CDR3 coding DNA: TGTGCCAGCAGCCGAACAGGGGCGAGGAACACTGAAGCTTTCTTT.

The rearrangement joins TRBV9 to TRBJ1-2; 7 bases are shared with TRBD1. The germline CDR1 and CDR2 sequences are SGDLS and YYNGEE. V was clipped by 3 bases and J by 4 bases; unmatched bases: 12. The CDR3 is made up of 16 amino acids. The CDR3 reads CASSDPGQTAAYGYTF. CDR3 DNA sequence: TGTGCCAGCAGCGACCCGGGACAGACTGCCGCCTATGGCTACACCTTC.

This chain joins TRBV7-8 and TRBJ1-2; 7 nucleotides match TRBD1. CDR1 is SGHVS, CDR2 FQNEAQ, per germline. The J segment lost 2 bases and the V segment lost 5 bases, leaving 8 bases of the junction unmatched. The CDR3 extends over 15 amino acids. CDR3 in DNA: TGTGCCAGCAGCCAAACAAGGGGGCCAAACTATGGCTACACCTTC. As protein: CASSQTRGPNYGYTF.

The J gene is TRBJ2-1, the V gene TRBV7-2; 10 bases line up with TRBD2. TRBJ2-7 matches the DNA end more closely, so the J call is doubtful. CDR1 is SGHTA and CDR2 is FQGNSA in the germline V gene. This CDR3 has 16 residues. The DNA for the CDR3 is TGTGCCAGCAGCACTAGCGGGGACCCTTCCTACAATGAGCAGTACTTC. It is translated as CASSTSGDPSYNEQYF.

In this sample, this clonotype turned up a few times. The chain has TRBV2 and TRBJ2-5; D possibly corresponds to TRBD2 (5 bases). The CDR3 runs to 13 residues. Germline CDR1 is SNHLY and CDR2 is FYNNEI. Trimming removed 6 bases from V and 4 bases from J, with 12 bases in between. The CDR3 sequence is CASRMDWGETQYF. CDR3 in DNA: TGTGCCAGCAGGATGGACTGGGGAGAGACCCAGTACTTC.

The table lists this clonotype with a few counts. In DNA form, the CDR3 reads TGTGCCAGCAGCGGTATCGGACTAGCGGGGGCCTCCTACAATGAGCAGTTCTTC. Amino acid sequence: CASSGIGLAGASYNEQFF. This rearrangement joins TRBV7-9 to TRBJ2-1; TRBD2 matches 13 bases. Germline V gives CDR1 SEHNR, CDR2 FQNEAQ (reference sequence). This CDR3 is 18 amino acids long. The V segment lost 5 bases and the J segment 0 bases; nucleotides outside the gene matches: 7.

This clonotype appeared many times. J is TRBJ1-2 and V is TRBV7-2; D gene uncertain. Germline CDR1 SGHTA, CDR2 FQGNSA. The CDR3 extends over 15 amino acids. Trimming left V 3 bases short and J 2 bases short, with 13 bases between. The CDR3 protein is CASSLGVTLNYGYTF. CDR3 in DNA: TGTGCCAGCAGCTTGGGTGTTACCCTGAACTATGGCTACACCTTC.

The gene calls are TRBV20-1 and TRBJ1-1; D gene ambiguous. V shed 2 bases and J shed 1 base, with 8 bases lying between them. This CDR3 has 13 residues. Germline V gene lookup returns CDR1 DFQATT and CDR2 SNEGSKA (reference sequence). The CDR3 spells CSARLAGNTEAFF. The DNA for the CDR3 is TGCAGTGCTAGATTGGCGGGGAACACTGAAGCTTTCTTT.

The V and J genes are TRBV4-1 and TRBJ2-5; a weak D match, TRBD2 (5 bases). The germline gives CDR1 MGHRA, CDR2 YSYEKL. V shed 1 base and J shed 6 bases, with 18 bases lying between them. This CDR3 region has 16 residues. The CDR3 DNA is TGCGCCAGCAGCCAAGTTATGGGAGCCCGCGAACAGACCCAGTACTTC. This gives the protein CASSQVMGAREQTQYF.

There are a few counts of this clonotype. V usage is TRBV20-1 and J usage is TRBJ1-5; D not resolved. The CDR3 is 14 residues long. V was cut by 1 base and J by 4 bases, with 11 bases left in between. The V gene's germline CDR1 is DFQATT and CDR2 SNEGSKA (reference sequence). The CDR3 nucleotides read TGCAGTGCTAGAGTAAACGCAGTTAATCAGCCCCAGCATTTT. Protein sequence: CSARVNAVNQPQHF.

This clonotype appeared many times. The chain uses TRBV29-1 and TRBJ2-3, with a weak D call TRBD1 (6 bases). The germline V and J ends were trimmed by 1 base and 13 bases, with 15 bases remaining between them. The CDR3 is 12 residues long. The germline V gene has CDR1 SQVTM and CDR2 ANQGSEA. The CDR3, as DNA: TGCAGCGTTGAAGCCACAGGGTTGAAGAAGTATTTT. Its protein product is CSVEATGLKKYF.